The sequence of this T cell receptor (beta chain) was determined in a study of T-cell reconstitution after alpha-beta-depleted transplantation in children. For TCRbeta, the library was prepared with unique molecular identifiers. Via MiXCR, TCRdb re-called the PCR reads, giving one row per CDR3 protein. This sample yields about 440,000 distinct CDR3 sequences, of which 43% are seen a single time; under 35% belongs to the top ten. The CDR3 is made up of 13 amino acids. CDR1 and CDR2 from the germline V gene are DFQATT and SNEGSKA (reference sequence). Trimming left V 0 bases short and J 2 bases short, with 5 bases between.

This material consisted of PBMCs, taken before TCRalphabeta/CD19-depleted stem cell transplant. The clonotype was recovered from a girl aged 2-9 years with aplastic anemia, due to receive a stem cell transplant. The J gene is TRBJ2-1, the V gene TRBV20-1; D is unclear. The CDR3 spells CSAREAPYNEQFF. The DNA of the CDR3 is TGCAGTGCTAGAGAAGCTCCCTACAATGAGCAGTTCTTC.